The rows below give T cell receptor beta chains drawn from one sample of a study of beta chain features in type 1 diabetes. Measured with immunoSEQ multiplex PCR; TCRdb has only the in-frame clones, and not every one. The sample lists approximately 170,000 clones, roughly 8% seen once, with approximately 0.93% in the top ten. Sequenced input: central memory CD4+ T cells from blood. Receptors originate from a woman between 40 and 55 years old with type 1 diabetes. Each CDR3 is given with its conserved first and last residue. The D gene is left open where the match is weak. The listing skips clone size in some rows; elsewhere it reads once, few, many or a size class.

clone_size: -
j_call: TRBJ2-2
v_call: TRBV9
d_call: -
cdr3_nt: TGTGCCAGCAGCGTAATGCGTGCGTCCATCGACACCGGGGAGCTGTTTTTT
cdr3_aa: CASSVMRASIDTGELFF

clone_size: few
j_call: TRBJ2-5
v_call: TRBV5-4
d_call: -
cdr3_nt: TGTGCCAGCAGCTTAGACCTCCTCGGGTACCAAGAGACCCAGTACTTC
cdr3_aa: CASSLDLLGYQETQYF

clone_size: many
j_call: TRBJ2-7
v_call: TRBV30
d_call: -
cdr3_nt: TGTGCCCGTGGAAGGGGCCAAAGCTCCTACGAGCAGTACTTC
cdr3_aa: CARGRGQSSYEQYF

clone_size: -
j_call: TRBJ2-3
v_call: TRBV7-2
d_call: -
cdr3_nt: TGTGCCAGCAGCTTCGGACTAAGCACAGATACGCAGTATTTT
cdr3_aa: CASSFGLSTDTQYF

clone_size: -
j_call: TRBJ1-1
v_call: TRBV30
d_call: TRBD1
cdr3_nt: TGTGCCTGGAGGGGACAGGGGGGCTCTGAAGCTTTCTTT
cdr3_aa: CAWRGQGGSEAFF

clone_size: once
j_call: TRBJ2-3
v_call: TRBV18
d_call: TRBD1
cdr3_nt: TGTGCCAGCTCAACTAGACAGGGAATAAAAGATACGCAGTATTTT
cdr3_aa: CASSTRQGIKDTQYF

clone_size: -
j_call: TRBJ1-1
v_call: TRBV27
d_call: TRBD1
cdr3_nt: TGTGCCAGCAGTACACTACAGGGGAGAAACACTGAAGCTTTCTTT
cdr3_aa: CASSTLQGRNTEAFF

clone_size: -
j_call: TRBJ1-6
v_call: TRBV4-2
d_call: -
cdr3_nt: TGTGCCAGCAGCCAAGATCTCCCTAGTTCACCCCTCCACTTT
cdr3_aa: CASSQDLPSSPLHF

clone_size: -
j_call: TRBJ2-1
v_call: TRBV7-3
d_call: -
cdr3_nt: TGTGCCAGCAGCTTCGGGGGACCGAATGAGCAGTTCTTC
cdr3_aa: CASSFGGPNEQFF

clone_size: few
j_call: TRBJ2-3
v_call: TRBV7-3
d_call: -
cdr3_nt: TGTGCCAGCAGCTCGGGTGCTAGCACAGATACGCAGTATTTT
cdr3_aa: CASSSGASTDTQYF

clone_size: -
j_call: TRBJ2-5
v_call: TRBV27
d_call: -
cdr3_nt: TGTGCCAGCAGTTTATCGCGAACCTTCCGAGAGACCCAGTACTTC
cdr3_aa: CASSLSRTFRETQYF

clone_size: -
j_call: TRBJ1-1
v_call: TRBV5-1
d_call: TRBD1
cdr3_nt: TGCGCCAGCAGCATTGACAGGGGGGGATTCGGTGAAGCTTTCTTT
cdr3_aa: CASSIDRGGFGEAFF

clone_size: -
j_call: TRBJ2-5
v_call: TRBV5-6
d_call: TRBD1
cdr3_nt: TGTGCCAGCAGCCTGACAGGGTCGGAAGAGACCCAGTACTTC
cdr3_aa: CASSLTGSEETQYF

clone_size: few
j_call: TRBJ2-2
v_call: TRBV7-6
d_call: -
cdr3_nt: TGTGCCAGCAGCTCCCAGGGCCCGCAACCCGGGGAGCTGTTTTTT
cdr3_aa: CASSSQGPQPGELFF

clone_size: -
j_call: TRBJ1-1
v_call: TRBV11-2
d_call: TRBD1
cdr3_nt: TGTGCCAGCATGAACAGGGGGAGGAACACTGAAGCTTTCTTT
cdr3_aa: CASMNRGRNTEAFF

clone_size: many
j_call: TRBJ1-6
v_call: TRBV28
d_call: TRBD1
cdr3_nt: TGTGCCAGCAGCCCCCATGGACAGGGCGATAATTCACCCCTCCACTTT
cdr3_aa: CASSPHGQGDNSPLHF

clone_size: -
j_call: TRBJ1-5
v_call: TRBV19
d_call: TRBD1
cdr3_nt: TGTGCCAGCGCCGGGACAGGGGGCTTCCAGCCCCAGCATTTT
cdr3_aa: CASAGTGGFQPQHF

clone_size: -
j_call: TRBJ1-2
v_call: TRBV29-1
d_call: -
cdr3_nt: TGCAGCCTGGACAGTAGCTATGGCTACACCTTC
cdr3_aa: CSLDSSYGYTF

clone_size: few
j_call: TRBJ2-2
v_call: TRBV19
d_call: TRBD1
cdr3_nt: TGTGCCAGTACCCCGGCCGGGACAGGGACATACACCGGGGAGCTGTTTTTT
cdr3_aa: CASTPAGTGTYTGELFF

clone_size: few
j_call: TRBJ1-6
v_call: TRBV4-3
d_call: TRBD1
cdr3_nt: TGCGCCAGCAGCCCCCGAGTGGGACAGGTTAATTCACCCCTCCACTTT
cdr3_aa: CASSPRVGQVNSPLHF

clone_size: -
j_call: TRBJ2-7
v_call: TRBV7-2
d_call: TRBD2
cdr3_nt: TGTGCCAGCAGCTCACGGCCGGGACTAGGGGCGTACGAGCAGTACTTC
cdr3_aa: CASSSRPGLGAYEQYF

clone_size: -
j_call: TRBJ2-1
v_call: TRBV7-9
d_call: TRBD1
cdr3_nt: TGTGCCAGCAGCTTTGCGACAGGGCAGGAGCAGTTCTTC
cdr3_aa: CASSFATGQEQFF

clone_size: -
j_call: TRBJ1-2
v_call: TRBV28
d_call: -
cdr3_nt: TGTGCCAGCACCCTAATCCAGGGGTCCTATGGCTACACCTTC
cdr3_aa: CASTLIQGSYGYTF

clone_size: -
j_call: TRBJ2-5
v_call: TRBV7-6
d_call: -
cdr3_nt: TGTGCCAGCAGCTTAGCGGCTAGGGGAGAGACCCAGTACTTC
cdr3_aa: CASSLAARGETQYF

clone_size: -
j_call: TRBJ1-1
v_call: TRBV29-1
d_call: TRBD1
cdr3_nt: TGCAGCGTTGGACGGGACAGGGGGCTGAGGACTGAAGCTTTCTTT
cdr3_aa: CSVGRDRGLRTEAFF

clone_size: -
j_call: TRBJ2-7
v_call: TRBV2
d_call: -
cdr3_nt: TGTGCCAGCAGGGAACAGGGCCTCTCCTACGAGCAGTACTTC
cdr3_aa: CASREQGLSYEQYF

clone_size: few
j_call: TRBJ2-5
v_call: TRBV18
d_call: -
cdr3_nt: TGTGCCAGCCTCGTAGGTGTGGGCCCACAAGAGACCCAGTACTTC
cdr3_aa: CASLVGVGPQETQYF

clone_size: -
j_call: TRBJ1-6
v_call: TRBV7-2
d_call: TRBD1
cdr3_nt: TGTGCCAGCAGCATCCTGGGGACAGCCTTGGAGTCACCCCTCCACTTT
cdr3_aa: CASSILGTALESPLHF

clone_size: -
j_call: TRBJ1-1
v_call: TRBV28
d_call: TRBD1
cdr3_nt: TGTGCCAGCAGATCTTACAGGGGGAGGTCTGAAGCTTTCTTT
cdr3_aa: CASRSYRGRSEAFF

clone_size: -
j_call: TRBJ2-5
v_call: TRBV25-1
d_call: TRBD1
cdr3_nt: TGTGCCAGCAGTGATCCAGGACAGGGGGCACGAGAGACCCAGTACTTC
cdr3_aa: CASSDPGQGARETQYF

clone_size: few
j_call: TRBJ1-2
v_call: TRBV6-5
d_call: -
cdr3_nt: TGTGCCAGCAGATTAAGGGGAAGATATGGCTACACCTTC
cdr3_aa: CASRLRGRYGYTF

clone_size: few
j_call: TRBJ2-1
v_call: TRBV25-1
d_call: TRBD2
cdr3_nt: TGTGCCAGCAGTGATTACCCAGCGGGGGGAGTAAGGGAGCAGTTCTTC
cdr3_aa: CASSDYPAGGVREQFF

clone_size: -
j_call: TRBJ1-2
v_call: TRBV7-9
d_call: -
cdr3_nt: TGTGCCAGCAGCTTAGGGACAGTCTATGGCTACACCTTC
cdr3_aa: CASSLGTVYGYTF

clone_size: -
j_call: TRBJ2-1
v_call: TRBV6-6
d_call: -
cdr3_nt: TGTGCCAGTGCCGCCGGAGGGAGTGTTATGGATGAGCAGTTCTTC
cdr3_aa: CASAAGGSVMDEQFF

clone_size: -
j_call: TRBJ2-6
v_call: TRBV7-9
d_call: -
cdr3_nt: TGTGCCAGCAGCTTAGGTGGCCTCTCTGGGGCCAACGTCCTGACTTTC
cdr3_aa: CASSLGGLSGANVLTF

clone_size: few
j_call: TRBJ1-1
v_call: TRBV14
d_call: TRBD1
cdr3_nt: TGTGCCAGCAGCCCGCGGGACAGGGGATCGAACACTGAAGCTTTCTTT
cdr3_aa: CASSPRDRGSNTEAFF

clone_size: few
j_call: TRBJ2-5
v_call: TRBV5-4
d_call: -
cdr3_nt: TGTGCCAGCAGCTTGGCGTGGGGGGGCAGGGGAGAGACCCAGTACTTC
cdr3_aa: CASSLAWGGRGETQYF

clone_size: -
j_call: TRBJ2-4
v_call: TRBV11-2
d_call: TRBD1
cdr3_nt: TGTGCCAGCAGCGAGACAGGGGGCAAAAACATTCAGTACTTC
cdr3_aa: CASSETGGKNIQYF

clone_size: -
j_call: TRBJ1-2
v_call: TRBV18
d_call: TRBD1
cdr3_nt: TGTGCCAGCTCACCCGAACAGGGGCCGGTACTTTATGGCTACACCTTC
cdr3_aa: CASSPEQGPVLYGYTF

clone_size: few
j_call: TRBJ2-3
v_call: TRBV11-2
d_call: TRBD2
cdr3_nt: TGTGCCAGCAAACCGACTAGCGGGGGGGCGGGGGATACGCAGTATTTT
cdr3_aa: CASKPTSGGAGDTQYF

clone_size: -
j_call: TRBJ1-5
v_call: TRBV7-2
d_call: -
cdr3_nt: TGTGCCAGCAGCGCCGGGATTTTAAATCAGCCCCAGCATTTT
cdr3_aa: CASSAGILNQPQHF

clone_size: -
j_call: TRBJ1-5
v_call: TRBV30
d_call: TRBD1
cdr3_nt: TGTGCCTGGAGAGACAGGGAACGGGGCCAGCCCCAGCATTTT
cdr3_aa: CAWRDRERGQPQHF

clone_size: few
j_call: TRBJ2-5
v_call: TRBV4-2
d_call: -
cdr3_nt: TGTGCCAGCAGCCAAGATACTACTTCATCCGCTTTTCAAGAGACCCAGTACTTC
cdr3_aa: CASSQDTTSSAFQETQYF

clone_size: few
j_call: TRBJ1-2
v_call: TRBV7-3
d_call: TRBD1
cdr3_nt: TGTGCCAGCAGCTTAGCCCCAGGACAGGGGCGGGCTGGCTACACCTTC
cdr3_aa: CASSLAPGQGRAGYTF

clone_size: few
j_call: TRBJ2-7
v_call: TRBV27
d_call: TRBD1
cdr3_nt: TGTGCCAGCGGGTGGACAGGGGAGGGGCGCGAGCAGTACTTC
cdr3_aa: CASGWTGEGREQYF

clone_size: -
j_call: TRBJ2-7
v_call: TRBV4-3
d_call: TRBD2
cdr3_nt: TGCGCCAGCAGCCAGACTAGGGGGACTAGGGGGAACTACGAGCAGTACTTC
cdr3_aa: CASSQTRGTRGNYEQYF

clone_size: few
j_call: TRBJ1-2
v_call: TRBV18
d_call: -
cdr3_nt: TGTGCCAGCTCACCCGATAGCTCGACAGCGGGGAACACCTTC
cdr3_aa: CASSPDSSTAGNTF

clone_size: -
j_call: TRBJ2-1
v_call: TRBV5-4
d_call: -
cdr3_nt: TGTGCCAGCAGCTTAGGGTGGGAGGACTACAATGAGCAGTTCTTC
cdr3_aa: CASSLGWEDYNEQFF

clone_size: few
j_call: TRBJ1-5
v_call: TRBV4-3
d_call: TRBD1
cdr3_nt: TGCGCCAGCAGCCATTCCACAGGGGGAGGTCAGCCCCAGCATTTT
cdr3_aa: CASSHSTGGGQPQHF

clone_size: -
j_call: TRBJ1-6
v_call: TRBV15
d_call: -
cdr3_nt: TGTGCCACCTCGGATAGCTTTAATTCACCCCTCCACTTT
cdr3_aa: CATSDSFNSPLHF

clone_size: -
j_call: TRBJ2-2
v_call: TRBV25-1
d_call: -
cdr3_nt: TGTGCCAGCAGTGATATGAAAGGACTCGGGGCCGGGGAGCTGTTTTTT
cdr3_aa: CASSDMKGLGAGELFF

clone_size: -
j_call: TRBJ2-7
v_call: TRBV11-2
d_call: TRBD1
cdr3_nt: TGTGCCAGCAGCTCGGGACAGGGGGCAGGTACTCTCGAGCAGTACTTC
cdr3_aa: CASSSGQGAGTLEQYF

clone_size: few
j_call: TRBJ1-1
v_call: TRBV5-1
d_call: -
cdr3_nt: TGCGCCAGCAGCTCGGCAGGGTGGCGTCTAGGTGAGAGAAGCACTGAAGCTTTCTTT
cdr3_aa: CASSSAGWRLGERSTEAFF

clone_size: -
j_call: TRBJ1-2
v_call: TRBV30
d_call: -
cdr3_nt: TGTGCCTGGAGTGTAAAATTTGGGGCACACACCTTC
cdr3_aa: CAWSVKFGAHTF

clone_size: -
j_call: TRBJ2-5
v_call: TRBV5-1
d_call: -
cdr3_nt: TGCGCCAGCAGCTTGGGCCATGTGGGGGGACAAGAGACCCAGTACTTC
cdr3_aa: CASSLGHVGGQETQYF

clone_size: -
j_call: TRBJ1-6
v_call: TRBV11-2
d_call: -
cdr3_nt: TGTGCCAGCAGCCAGACTGACAATTCACCCCTCCACTTT
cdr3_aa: CASSQTDNSPLHF